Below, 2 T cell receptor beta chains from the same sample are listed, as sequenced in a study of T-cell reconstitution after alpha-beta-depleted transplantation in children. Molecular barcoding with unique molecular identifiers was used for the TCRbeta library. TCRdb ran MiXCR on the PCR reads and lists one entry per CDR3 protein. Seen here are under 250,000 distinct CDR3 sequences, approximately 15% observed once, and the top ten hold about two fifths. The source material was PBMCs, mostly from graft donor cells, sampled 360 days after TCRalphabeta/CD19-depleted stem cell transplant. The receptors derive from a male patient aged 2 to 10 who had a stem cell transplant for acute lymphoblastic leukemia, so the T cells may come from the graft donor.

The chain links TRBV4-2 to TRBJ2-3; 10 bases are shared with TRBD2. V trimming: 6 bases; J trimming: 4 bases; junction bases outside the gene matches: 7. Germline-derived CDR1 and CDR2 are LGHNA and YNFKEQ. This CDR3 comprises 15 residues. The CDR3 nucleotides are TGTGCCAGCAGGCCCCAAGGACTAGCGGCAGATACGCAGTATTTT. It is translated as CASRPQGLAADTQYF.

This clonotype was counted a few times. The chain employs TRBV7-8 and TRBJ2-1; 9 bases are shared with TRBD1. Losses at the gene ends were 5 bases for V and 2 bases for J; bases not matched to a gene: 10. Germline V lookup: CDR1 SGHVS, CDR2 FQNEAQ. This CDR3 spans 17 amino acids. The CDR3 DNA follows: TGTGCCAGCAGCAGAGACCCCGGGACAGGGACCTACAATGAGCAGTTCTTC. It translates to CASSRDPGTGTYNEQFF.